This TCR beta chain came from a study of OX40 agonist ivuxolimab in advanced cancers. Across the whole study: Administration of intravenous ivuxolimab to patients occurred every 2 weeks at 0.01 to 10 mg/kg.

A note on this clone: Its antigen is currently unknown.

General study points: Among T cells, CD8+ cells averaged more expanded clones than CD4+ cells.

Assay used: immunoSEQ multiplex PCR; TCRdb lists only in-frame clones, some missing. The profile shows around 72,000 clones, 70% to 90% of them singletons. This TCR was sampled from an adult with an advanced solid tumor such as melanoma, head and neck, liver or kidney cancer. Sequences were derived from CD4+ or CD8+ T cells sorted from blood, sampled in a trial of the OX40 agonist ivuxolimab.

DNA for the CDR3: TGTGCCAGCGTCGGGACAGGCAATCAGCCCCAGCATTTT. Translated, it gives CASVGTGNQPQHF. The gene calls are TRBV6-1 and TRBJ1-5, with 7 bases fitting TRBD1. CDR1 is MNHNS, CDR2 SASEGT, per germline. This CDR3 comprises 13 residues. After removal of 8 bases from V and 2 bases from J, the junction contained 3 bases not matched to a gene.